The 5 T cell receptor beta chains listed next were all sequenced from one sample in a study of patients and donors after allogeneic stem cell transplantation. TCRdb itself ran the RT-PCR reads through MiXCR, one entry per CDR3 protein. The sample records over 400,000 distinct CDR3 sequences, roughly 17% being singletons. Sequencing used blood, either unsorted or a sorted T cell fraction (not recorded which). All receptors derive from a human donor who was either an allogeneic HSCT recipient or a stem cell or donor lymphocyte infusion donor (not recorded which). It is not recorded whose cells these are; they may come from a transplant donor.

The V gene is TRBV7-9, the J gene TRBJ2-7; TRBD2 matches at 12 bases. The CDR3 totals 14 residues. Trimming at V came to 10 bases and at J to 6 bases, leaving 10 bases not matched to a gene. The germline CDR1 and CDR2 sequences are SEHNR and FQNEAQ (reference sequence). CDR3 in amino acids: CAIATTSGGREQYF. In DNA form, the CDR3 reads TGTGCCATAGCTACGACTAGCGGGGGACGCGAGCAGTACTTC.

The chain has TRBV18 and TRBJ2-5; TRBD2 matches 12 bases. The CDR3 contains 16 residues. Germline V CDR1 and CDR2: KGHSH, LQKENI. V trimming: 3 bases; J trimming: 5 bases; junction bases outside the gene matches: 7. The CDR3 DNA follows: TGTGCCAGCTCACCTCAGAGACTAGCGGGAGTTGAGACCCAGTACTTC. It encodes CASSPQRLAGVETQYF. Filled out from reference TRBV18 and TRBJ2-5, the complete variable domain reads NAGVMQNPRHLVRRRGQEARLRCSPMKGHSHVYWYRQLPEEGLKFMVYLQKENIIDESGMPKERFSAEFPKEGPSILRIQQVVRGDSAAYFCASSPQRLAGVETQYFGPGTRLLVL.

This chain connects TRBV9 to TRBJ1-1; D may be TRBD1 (5 bases). V lost 0 bases, J lost 8 bases, and 11 bases lay in between. This CDR3 comprises 13 residues. Per germline, CDR1 SGDLS and CDR2 YYNGEE. The CDR3 protein is CASSVAGGAEAFF. CDR3 sequence (DNA): TGTGCCAGCAGCGTAGCTGGAGGGGCCGAAGCTTTCTTT. Based on the CDR3 plus reference TRBV9 and TRBJ1-1, the full variable domain is DSGVTQTPKHLITATGQRVTLRCSPRSGDLSVYWYQQSLDQGLQFLIQYYNGEERAKGNILERFSAQQFPDLHSELNLSSLELGDSALYFCASSVAGGAEAFFGQGTRLTVV.

The chain employs TRBV20-1 and TRBJ2-1; D gene ambiguous. The V end lost 1 base, the J end lost 0 bases, and 7 bases lay between the germline ends. The germline V gene has CDR1 DFQATT and CDR2 SNEGSKA (reference sequence). This CDR3 region has 14 residues. The CDR3 sequence: CSARGLDSYNEQFF. The CDR3 bases are TGCAGTGCTAGAGGTCTGGACTCCTACAATGAGCAGTTCTTC.

This clonotype has more than one count but fewer than ten. The gene calls are TRBV3-1 and TRBJ2-5; 7 bases fit TRBD2. Germline CDR1 reads LGHDT; CDR2 reads YNNKEL (reference sequence). The CDR3 consists of 13 residues. J was trimmed by 5 bases and V by 4 bases; bases with no gene match: 4. The CDR3: CASSRGLLETQYF. The CDR3 region has the DNA TGTGCCAGCAGCCGGGGACTACTGGAGACCCAGTACTTC.